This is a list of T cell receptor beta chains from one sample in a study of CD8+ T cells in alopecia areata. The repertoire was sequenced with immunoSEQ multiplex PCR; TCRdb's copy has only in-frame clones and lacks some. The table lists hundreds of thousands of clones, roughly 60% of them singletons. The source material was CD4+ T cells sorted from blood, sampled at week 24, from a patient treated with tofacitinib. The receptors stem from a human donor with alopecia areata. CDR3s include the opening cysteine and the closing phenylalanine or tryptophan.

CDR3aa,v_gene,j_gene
CASSLSPLYSYGYTF,TRBV7-2,TRBJ1-2
CASSLNPYGLNSPLHF,TRBV18,TRBJ1-6
CASKSWARGGELFF,TRBV13,TRBJ2-2
CACEGGGSQPQHF,TRBV30,TRBJ1-5
CASSAGQGEQYF,TRBV2,TRBJ2-7
CAWKGESYGYTF,TRBV30,TRBJ1-2
CASSQDWGMNTEAFF,TRBV4-1,TRBJ1-1
CASSVVSGPTNNEQFF,TRBV9,TRBJ2-1
CAWSVPRRAFF,TRBV30,TRBJ1-1
CASSLQEETQYF,TRBV5-1,TRBJ2-5
CSAKTGETQYF,TRBV20-1,TRBJ2-5
CASSLVGSDTQYF,TRBV5-1,TRBJ2-3
CASSGDGRLSEKLFF,TRBV5-1,TRBJ1-4
CASTTGRGQYF,TRBV7-9,TRBJ2-3
CSVGGLLTYEQYF,TRBV29-1,TRBJ2-7
CASSEGQEQETQYF,TRBV2,TRBJ2-5
CASSLGQGSYNEQFF,TRBV5-1,TRBJ2-1
CAIAAGSGPQHF,TRBV19,TRBJ1-5
CSVWDRAGANVLTF,TRBV29-1,TRBJ2-6
CASSIGIGVVNEQYF,TRBV28,TRBJ2-7
CSVARTTDRTRETQYF,TRBV29-1,TRBJ2-5
CSVDRKNTEAFF,TRBV29-1,TRBJ1-1
CASSLNPRGNTGELFF,TRBV7-9,TRBJ2-2
CASSLSGALNTEAFF,TRBV6-5,TRBJ1-1
CASSSTGDQPLEQYF,TRBV5-1,TRBJ2-7
CSSDTTYGYTF,TRBV29-1,TRBJ1-2
CASSRGGTTDTQYF,TRBV7-2,TRBJ2-3
CASSPTGTSTDTQYF,TRBV19,TRBJ2-3
CSARQDGYTF,TRBV29-1,TRBJ1-2
CSATDGGTYEQFF,TRBV29-1,TRBJ2-1
CASSYGQVGYTF,TRBV6-5,TRBJ1-2
CASSRENTEAFF,TRBV2,TRBJ1-1
CASSDGHLGGELFF,TRBV9,TRBJ2-2
CSGNRGLDTEAFF,TRBV29-1,TRBJ1-1
CASSPLGAPGGANVLTF,TRBV23-1,TRBJ2-6
CASRKMTSGDIQYF,TRBV6-1,TRBJ2-4
CASSPTSYEQYF,TRBV7-9,TRBJ2-7
CASSVDRGNYGYTF,TRBV9,TRBJ1-2
CASSRGTGELFF,TRBV7-9,TRBJ2-2
CATRQGAAGDTQYF,TRBV2,TRBJ2-3
CASRRRPAYGTSGTTDTQYF,TRBV28,TRBJ2-3
CASNSAGTDTQYF,TRBV2,TRBJ2-3
CASSFPGGHYGYTF,TRBV7-2,TRBJ1-2
CASSPRERTNSYEQYF,TRBV5-1,TRBJ2-7
CASSTTPTDTQYF,TRBV19,TRBJ2-3
CSALAADTQYF,TRBV20-1,TRBJ2-3
CSVRRGNTNYGYTF,TRBV29-1,TRBJ1-2
CAWSPGHYGYTF,TRBV30,TRBJ1-2
CAWRRDREETQYF,TRBV30,TRBJ2-5
CASSLGVSSTDTQYF,TRBV7-2,TRBJ2-3
CASSLSEAEAF,TRBV7-6,TRBJ1-2
CASSSTAGAMGEETQYF,TRBV5-6,TRBJ2-5
CASSVGLTSGDFEQYF,TRBV9,TRBJ2-7
CASRELAGKETQYF,TRBV5-1,TRBJ2-5
CASSLTNTGELFF,TRBV5-1,TRBJ2-2
CASSLSSLAGRWVTDTQYF,TRBV7-2,TRBJ2-3
CASRRDYEQYF,TRBV6-5,TRBJ2-7